In this sample, the clone carrying this TCR beta chain turned up a few times. Its antigen is as yet unknown. This sample was included in a study of T cells in Graves' hyperthyroidism and ophthalmopathy. TCR beta CDR3 regions were amplified from RNA transcripts. The HTBI primer set was used in a first-round RT-PCR of the TCR CDR3. TCRdb processed the multiplex PCR reads anew with MiXCR; each CDR3 protein has one entry. Here the sample spans 550,000 to 600,000 distinct CDR3 sequences, about 43% being singletons. CDR3 length: 14 residues. CDR1 and CDR2 (germline): KGHDR, SFDVKD. The J segment lost 3 bases and the V segment lost 3 bases, leaving 4 bases of the junction unmatched. Study findings and constraints: Most clonotypes that expanded in the thyroid above 0.001 also showed up in blood.

Diagnosis rested on symptoms, serum thyroxine and TRAb, thyroid ultrasound, and orbital computed tomography. The sequence was obtained from an adult woman with Graves' disease, either hyperthyroidism or ophthalmopathy (not recorded which). The J gene is TRBJ2-7, the V gene TRBV24-1, with 7 positions matching TRBD1. The sequencing input was peripheral blood or thyroid tissue (not recorded which). CDR3 nucleotides: TGTGCCACCAGTGATACCCGGACAGGCTACGAGCAGTACTTC. This codes for CATSDTRTGYEQYF.